The source of this T cell receptor beta chain is a study of blood T cells in healthy people across ages. Study-level results: Older individuals had lower TCR beta diversity per million T cells (the decline was roughly linear).

On this clonotype itself: Antigen specificity is unknown. The CDR3 does not close with the conserved phenylalanine or tryptophan, likely indicating a read error.

A sample-barcoded 5' primer and a J-beta primer mix were used in a second PCR of roughly 6 to 11 cycles. A single record per CDR3 protein comes from TCRdb applying MiXCR to the 5' RACE reads. This sample carries roughly 1 million distinct CDR3 sequences, roughly 24% of them seen once, and the ten largest clones take 0.75%. The germline V gene has CDR1 SEHNR and CDR2 FQNEAQ (reference sequence). The CDR3 loop spans 16 amino acids. The sample was also linked to a second study, of T cells of mothers and their children.

The chain has TRBV7-9 and TRBJ2-1; the D gene is possibly TRBD2 (5 bases). TRBJ2-5 explains the end of the DNA better; the J call may be wrong. The clonotype originates from a girl between 2 and 10 years old in good health. Sequencing used blood. CDR3: CASSLAATGRQETQYL. The CDR3 bases are TGTGCCAGCAGCTTAGCTGCGACGGGAAGGCAAGAGACCCAGTACCTC.